Below, 6 T cell receptor beta chains from the same sample are listed, as sequenced in a study of identical twins. A single record per CDR3 protein comes from TCRdb applying MiXCR to the 5' RACE reads. The sample contains about 240,000 distinct CDR3 sequences, 8% to 11% of which appear only once. Sequencing was performed on memory T cells sorted from blood. Receptors were obtained from a man aged 45-65 years in good health.

J is TRBJ2-1 and V is TRBV24-1; 7 nucleotides align to TRBD2. Germline values: CDR1 KGHDR, CDR2 SFDVKD. Trimming cost V 4 bases and J 4 bases; bases outside gene matches: 12. This CDR3 is built from 17 residues. CDR3 in amino acids: CATSESTGGLKYNEQFF. The CDR3 DNA reads TGTGCCACCAGTGAATCAACGGGGGGACTAAAGTACAATGAGCAGTTCTTC.

This clonotype was counted only a few times. This chain connects TRBV14 to TRBJ2-7, with 7 bases that match TRBD1. The CDR3 extends over 17 amino acids. Germline V gene sequence: CDR1 SGHDN, CDR2 FVKESK. The junction had 11 bases not matched to a gene; V was cut back by 0 bases and J by 3 bases. As DNA, the CDR3 is TGTGCCAGCAGCCAAGACCCCCGGACAGGAGGTGGCTACGAGCAGTACTTC. Protein sequence: CASSQDPRTGGGYEQYF.

This clonotype was detected a few times. The chain joins TRBV6-5 to TRBJ2-7; D is unresolved. Germline V gene lookup returns CDR1 MNHEY and CDR2 SVGAGI. This CDR3 has 15 amino acids. V shed 0 bases and J shed 0 bases, with 9 bases lying between them. CDR3 in DNA: TGTGCCAGCAGTTACTCGGGTGGAAGCTCCTACGAGCAGTACTTC. It translates to CASSYSGGSSYEQYF.

There are many counts of this clonotype. The chain recombines TRBV28 with TRBJ1-5; 9 nucleotides match TRBD1. The V gene end was trimmed by 4 bases and the J gene end by 5 bases; junction bases not matched to a gene: 9. CDR3 length: 16 amino acids. Per germline, CDR1 MDHEN and CDR2 SYDVKM. CDR3: CASSYGSQGAYQPQHF. In DNA, the CDR3 is TGTGCCAGCAGTTATGGGTCACAGGGGGCTTATCAGCCCCAGCATTTT.

This clonotype was seen a few times. V is TRBV5-1 and J is TRBJ1-1; TRBD1 might be the D (6 bases). Germline V gives CDR1 SGHRS, CDR2 YFSETQ. This CDR3 has 14 residues. V was clipped by 3 bases and J by 0 bases, with 9 bases between them. CDR3: CASSSQGLNTEAFF. For the CDR3, the DNA is TGCGCCAGCAGCTCTCAGGGGTTGAACACTGAAGCTTTCTTT.

Worth noting for this clonotype: The missing conserved phenylalanine or tryptophan at the end of this CDR3 makes a read error likely. V is TRBV7-2 and J is TRBJ2-5, with D possibly TRBD2 on 5 matching bases. V lost 4 bases, J lost 5 bases, and 11 bases lay in between. The germline CDR1 and CDR2 sequences are SGHTA and FQGNSA. This CDR3 contains 13 residues. The CDR3 is CASSSWTGETQYC. In DNA, the CDR3 is TGTGCCAGCAGCTCCTGGACTGGGGAGACCCAGTACTGC.